A single sample is the source of the 29 T cell receptor beta chains below, sequenced in a study of STAT5B mutations in CD4+ large granular lymphocyte leukemia. The repertoire was sequenced with immunoSEQ multiplex PCR; TCRdb's copy has only in-frame clones and lacks some. The table has 20,000 to 25,000 clones, about 81% seen once. Sequenced: CD4+ T cells from blood buffy coats. The receptors stem from a human donor in good health.

The rearrangement uses TRBV6-5 and TRBJ1-1; D unresolved. V shed 4 bases and J shed 5 bases, with 11 bases lying between them. Germline assignment: CDR1 MNHEY and CDR2 SVGAGI. The CDR3 has 13 residues. Written as DNA, the CDR3 is TGTGCCAGCAGTTCCCGAGTGGGAACTGAAGCTTTCTTT. Translating gives CASSSRVGTEAFF.

The gene calls are TRBV11-2 and TRBJ2-7; 8 bases fit TRBD1. The J segment lost 3 bases and the V segment lost 4 bases, leaving 11 bases of the junction unmatched. The CDR3 consists of 16 residues. Germline loops: CDR1 SGHAT, CDR2 FQNNGV. The CDR3 nucleotides read TGTGCCAGCAGCTCGGCCCGGAGACAGGGGCTCTACGAGCAGTACTTC. It encodes CASSSARRQGLYEQYF.

This sequence joins TRBV6-4 and TRBJ2-1; D could derive from TRBD1 or TRBD2 (5 bases each). CDR3 length: 13 amino acids. Germline V gene lookup returns CDR1 MRHNA and CDR2 SNTAGT. The V gene lost 4 bases and the J gene lost 8 bases, with 12 bases spanning the gap. The CDR3 spells CASSGTRGDEQFF. The CDR3 bases are TGTGCCAGCAGTGGGACCCGAGGGGATGAGCAGTTCTTC.

The rearrangement uses TRBV30 and TRBJ1-1, with D maybe TRBD1 (5 bases). The CDR3 extends over 13 amino acids. V was trimmed by 1 base and J by 2 bases, leaving 8 bases between them. CDR1 is GTSNPN and CDR2 is SVGIG in the germline V gene (reference sequence). As DNA, the CDR3 is TGTGCCTGGAGTGGGGACGGAAACACTGAAGCTTTCTTT. The encoded protein is CAWSGDGNTEAFF.

This clone has a single count. The chain links TRBV7-2 to TRBJ2-3, with D unclear. V was shortened by 3 bases and J by 5 bases, with 9 bases between the two germline ends. The CDR3 covers 13 residues. Germline V gene lookup returns CDR1 SGHTA and CDR2 FQGNSA. This CDR3 is CASSLAVGDTQYF. For the CDR3, the DNA is TGTGCCAGCAGCTTGGCGGTCGGAGATACGCAGTATTTT.

The V call is TRBV5-1, the J call TRBJ2-1, with TRBD2 matching over 7 bases. Germline CDR1 reads SGHRS; CDR2 reads YFSETQ. CDR3 length equals 16 residues. V lost 3 bases and J lost 2; bases outside the gene matches: 8. In nucleotides, the CDR3 is TGCGCCAGCAGCTATAACGGGGGGACCCCCTACAATGAGCAGTTCTTC. This sequence encodes CASSYNGGTPYNEQFF.

The chain carries TRBV19 and TRBJ2-2; tentatively, D is TRBD1 (6 bases). The V gene's germline CDR1 is LNHDA and CDR2 SQIVND (reference sequence). V dropped 5 bases and J dropped 4 bases, with 11 bases sitting between them. CDR3 size: 14 residues. The CDR3 here is CASSGRGSTGELFF. The CDR3 DNA is TGTGCCAGTAGTGGCAGGGGTAGCACCGGGGAGCTGTTTTTT. The full variable domain, with the rest looked up from reference TRBV19 and TRBJ2-2, is DGGITQSPKYLFRKEGQNVTLSCEQNLNHDAMYWYRQDPGQGLRLIYYSQIVNDFQKGDIAEGYSVSREKKESFPLTVTSAQKNPTAFYLCASSGRGSTGELFFGEGSRLTVL.

This sequence joins TRBV25-1 and TRBJ2-5; 8 positions agree with TRBD2. Judging by the DNA end, TRBJ2-7 fits better; the J call may be wrong. This CDR3 is 14 amino acids long. Germline values: CDR1 MGHDK, CDR2 SYGVNS. The CDR3, as DNA: TGTGCCAGCGGAATAGCGGGGAACTCCTACGAGCAGTACTTC. Translated, it gives CASGIAGNSYEQYF.

The rearrangement links TRBV6-1 to TRBJ1-2; the D is unclear. Trimming stripped 6 bases from V and 8 bases from J, with 19 bases between. The CDR3 extends over 14 amino acids. The V gene's germline CDR1 is MNHNS and CDR2 SASEGT. CDR3: CASSSLSSPSGYTF. CDR3 nucleotides: TGTGCCAGCAGCTCCTTAAGCAGTCCCTCGGGCTACACCTTC.

The chain is built from TRBV5-4 and TRBJ2-7; 12 nucleotides match TRBD1. The V and J ends lost 0 bases and 5 bases, in that order; junction bases with no gene match: 3. The CDR3 spans 15 residues. Germline assignment: CDR1 SGHNT and CDR2 YYREEE (reference sequence). This CDR3 reads CASSLAGTGGDEQYF. The CDR3 region has the DNA TGTGCCAGCAGCTTGGCGGGGACAGGGGGCGACGAGCAGTACTTC.

The chain has TRBV7-3 and TRBJ2-3; tentative D call: TRBD2 (5 bases). The CDR3 loop spans 16 amino acids. Germline V gene data show CDR1 as SGHTA and CDR2 as FQGTGA. V dropped 5 bases and J dropped 0 bases, with 15 bases sitting between them. The CDR3 spells CASSAGLYASTDTQYF. In DNA form, the CDR3 reads TGTGCCAGCAGCGCAGGACTGTACGCTAGCACAGATACGCAGTATTTT.

The gene calls are TRBV5-8 and TRBJ1-3; D is ambiguous. V lost 0 bases to trimming and J lost 0 bases, with 7 bases between them. The CDR3 has 15 amino acids. In germline, CDR1 is SGHTS, CDR2 YDEGEE. CDR3 loop: CASSLAVHSGNTIYF. In nucleotides, the CDR3 is TGTGCCAGCAGCTTGGCTGTGCACTCTGGAAACACCATATATTTT.

The chain is built from TRBV4-2 and TRBJ2-2; D gene ambiguous. V shed 1 base and J shed 4 bases, with 13 bases lying between them. Germline V gene sequence: CDR1 LGHNA, CDR2 YNFKEQ. The CDR3 runs to 16 residues. The CDR3 DNA is TGTGCCAGCAGCCAAGGGGCAAGGGCCTCCACCGGGGAGCTGTTTTTT. It specifies CASSQGARASTGELFF.

The genes are TRBV5-1 and TRBJ2-2; 10 bases line up with TRBD1. CDR1 and CDR2 from the germline V gene are SGHRS and YFSETQ. The V and J ends lost 3 bases and 4 bases, in that order; junction bases with no gene match: 0. This CDR3 has 14 amino acids. This chain's CDR3 is CASSWTGGTGELFF. The CDR3 nucleotides read TGCGCCAGCAGCTGGACAGGGGGCACCGGGGAGCTGTTTTTT.

The chain recombines TRBV5-1 with TRBJ1-2, with D hard to call. The CDR3 is made up of 14 amino acids. V was clipped by 3 bases and J by 3 bases, with 12 bases between them. Germline V gives CDR1 SGHRS, CDR2 YFSETQ. CDR3 sequence reads: CASSSDPRDYGYTF. The CDR3, as DNA: TGCGCCAGCAGCTCGGACCCCCGGGACTATGGCTACACCTTC. The complete variable domain, with remaining parts taken from reference TRBV5-1 and TRBJ1-2, reads KAGVTQTPRYLIKTRGQQVTLSCSPISGHRSVSWYQQTPGQGLQFLFEYFSETQRNKGNFPGRFSGRQFSNSRSEMNVSTLELGDSALYLCASSSDPRDYGYTFGSGTRLTVV.

The gene calls are TRBV4-3 and TRBJ2-5; 15 bases align to TRBD2. The ends lost 1 base at V and 3 bases at J; junction bases unmatched: 0. CDR3 size: 16 residues. CDR1 and CDR2 (germline): LGHNA, YSLEER. The chain's CDR3 is CASSQGTSGREETQYF. CDR3 in DNA: TGCGCCAGCAGCCAAGGGACTAGCGGGAGGGAAGAGACCCAGTACTTC.

The chain links TRBV6-5 to TRBJ2-5; 7 positions agree with TRBD2. The CDR3 covers 14 residues. The germline CDR1 and CDR2 sequences are MNHEY and SVGAGI. The V segment lost 6 bases and the J segment 1 base; nucleotides outside the gene matches: 5. CDR3: CASSSTSRQETQYF. CDR3 DNA: TGTGCCAGCAGCTCGACTAGCCGCCAAGAGACCCAGTACTTC.

This chain connects TRBV6-4 to TRBJ2-3; 7 bases map to TRBD2. The ends lost 3 bases at V and 1 base at J; junction bases unmatched: 1. Germline assignment: CDR1 MRHNA and CDR2 SNTAGT. This CDR3 has 14 amino acids. This CDR3 is CASSELAGTDTQYF. The CDR3 DNA follows: TGTGCCAGCAGTGAGCTAGCGGGCACAGATACGCAGTATTTT.

The chain recombines TRBV5-1 with TRBJ2-2, with 15 bases that match TRBD2. V trimming: 4 bases; J trimming: 6 bases; junction bases outside the gene matches: 4. This CDR3 has 16 amino acids. CDR1 and CDR2 from the germline V gene are SGHRS and YFSETQ. DNA for the CDR3: TGCGCCAGCAGCACGGGACTAGCGGGGGGCGCCGGGGAGCTGTTTTTT. Translating it yields CASSTGLAGGAGELFF.

V and J are TRBV25-1 and TRBJ1-6, with D tentatively TRBD1 (6 bases). This CDR3 is built from 16 residues. Trimming cost V 3 bases and J 3 bases, with 12 bases left between them. CDR1 is MGHDK and CDR2 is SYGVNS in the germline V gene. The CDR3 DNA is TGTGCCAGCAGTGACTTGGGAGGGGGCTATAATTCACCCCTCCACTTT. Amino acid sequence: CASSDLGGGYNSPLHF.

The chain has TRBV9 and TRBJ2-7; the D is unclear. The CDR3 is made up of 11 amino acids. Germline CDR1 and CDR2: SGDLS and YYNGEE. The V end was cut by 3 bases, the J end by 1 base, with 2 bases between. The CDR3 sequence is CASSASYEQYF. In nucleotides, the CDR3 is TGTGCCAGCAGCGCTTCCTACGAGCAGTACTTC.

The chain carries TRBV5-1 and TRBJ1-1; D is possibly TRBD1 (6 bases). Germline CDR1 SGHRS, CDR2 YFSETQ. The CDR3 is 14 residues long. Trimming shortened V by 0 bases and J by 2 bases, and 8 bases separated the two germline ends. This chain's CDR3 is CASSLGQVNTEAFF. The CDR3 coding sequence is TGCGCCAGCAGCTTGGGACAGGTTAACACTGAAGCTTTCTTT.

The chain uses TRBV28 and TRBJ1-1; D might be TRBD1 (6 bases). Per germline, CDR1 MDHEN and CDR2 SYDVKM. The CDR3 runs to 15 residues. Trimming cost V 4 bases and J 7 bases, with 19 bases left between them. The CDR3 bases are TGTGCCAGCAGTTCGTTTGGACAGTCCGGGATTGAAGCTTTCTTT. Translating gives CASSSFGQSGIEAFF. The complete variable domain, with remaining parts taken from reference TRBV28 and TRBJ1-1, reads DVKVTQSSRYLVKRTGEKVFLECVQDMDHENMFWYRQDPGLGLRLIYFSYDVKMKEKGDIPEGYSVSREKKERFSLILESASTNQTSMYLCASSSFGQSGIEAFFGQGTRLTVV.

This clone was counted a single time. The chain uses TRBV28 and TRBJ2-7, with TRBD1 as a possible D gene (6 bases). This CDR3 spans 11 amino acids. The germline V gene has CDR1 MDHEN and CDR2 SYDVKM. V was pared by 5 bases and J by 9 bases, with 11 bases between. The CDR3 sequence is CASSTGWGQYF. Written as DNA, the CDR3 is TGTGCCAGCAGTACAGGGTGGGGGCAGTACTTC.

The chain recombines TRBV4-2 with TRBJ2-3; D gene uncertain. CDR1 is LGHNA, CDR2 YNFKEQ, per germline. The CDR3 loop spans 16 amino acids. The V end lost 3 bases, the J end lost 0 bases, and 13 bases lay between the germline ends. The CDR3 DNA follows: TGTGCCAGCAGCCATGATGCGGCACAGAGCACAGATACGCAGTATTTT. The encoded protein is CASSHDAAQSTDTQYF.

This clone was seen a few times. The CDR3 sequence is CASSQDGGAYEQYF. The DNA for the CDR3 is TGTGCCAGCAGCCAAGATGGAGGTGCCTACGAGCAGTACTTC. The rearrangement joins TRBV4-2 to TRBJ2-7; D may be TRBD2 (5 bases). Trimming pared 0 bases from V and 2 bases from J, leaving 8 bases between. The CDR3 consists of 14 residues. Germline V gives CDR1 LGHNA, CDR2 YNFKEQ.

The CDR3 protein is CASSHPGSGGYEQYF. The CDR3 coding sequence is TGTGCCAGCAGCCATCCCGGGAGCGGGGGCTACGAGCAGTACTTC. V is TRBV4-2 and J is TRBJ2-7, with 8 bases that match TRBD2. Looked up from germline, CDR1 is LGHNA and CDR2 is YNFKEQ. The CDR3 totals 15 residues. V lost 3 bases, J lost 3 bases, and 7 bases stayed unmatched.

This chain connects TRBV7-9 to TRBJ2-5, with unresolved D. From germline, CDR1 is SEHNR and CDR2 FQNEAQ (reference sequence). The CDR3 has 12 residues. The ends were cut back, 5 bases at V and 5 bases at J, with 9 bases in the middle. The CDR3 sequence: CASSLSPETQYF. Here the CDR3 DNA reads TGTGCCAGCAGCCTTTCGCCGGAGACCCAGTACTTC.

A few counts support this clone. The chain has TRBV9 and TRBJ2-3, with TRBD1 matching over 9 bases. V gave up 6 bases and J gave up 1 base; unmatched junction bases: 6. Germline values: CDR1 SGDLS, CDR2 YYNGEE. The CDR3 extends over 15 amino acids. The CDR3 nucleotides are TGTGCCAGCAATCCGGGACAGGGCGGCACAGATACGCAGTATTTT. Translated, it gives CASNPGQGGTDTQYF.